The 22 T cell receptor beta chains below were found in one sample sequenced in a study of T cell responses to AZD1222 COVID-19 vaccine. Produced via immunoSEQ multiplex PCR; TCRdb's table is partial and in-frame only. The sample carries about 110,000 clones, around 91% recorded once. Material: peripheral blood, obtained 28 days after the second AZD1222 dose. Every receptor here comes from an adult who received the AZD1222 COVID-19 vaccine.

The chain joins TRBV21-1 to TRBJ2-1; the table's D gene call, TRBD1, was not cross checked with the DNA. TRBV21-1 is a listed pseudogene. The CDR3 has 17 amino acids. CDR3 loop: CASSSGQLRATYNEQFF. Here the CDR3 DNA reads TGTGCCAGCAGCAGCGGACAGCTTAGGGCCACGTACAATGAGCAGTTCTTC.

V is TRBV19 and J is TRBJ2-7; D may correspond to TRBD1 or TRBD2 (5 bases each). The CDR3 length is 15 residues. Germline loops: CDR1 LNHDA, CDR2 SQIVND (reference sequence). V gave up 6 bases and J gave up 4 bases, with 19 bases separating them. The CDR3 bases are TGTGCCAGTAGCACAGCCGGGGCAGGGAGTTACGAGCAGTACTTC. Residues: CASSTAGAGSYEQYF.

The V gene is TRBV4-3, the J gene TRBJ2-7; D tentatively fits TRBD1 or TRBD2 (5 bases each). Trimming left V 2 bases short and J 5 bases short, with 16 bases between. The CDR3 has 15 residues. CDR1 is LGHNA, CDR2 YSLEER, per germline. The CDR3 here is CASSQTGPGKDEQYF. CDR3 DNA: TGCGCCAGCAGCCAAACGGGACCAGGGAAAGACGAGCAGTACTTC.

This sequence joins TRBV7-9 and TRBJ2-7; no firm D call. CDR3 length: 14 residues. V was shortened by 3 bases and J by 2 bases, with 11 bases between the two germline ends. Germline CDR1 SEHNR, CDR2 FQNEAQ (reference sequence). This CDR3 reads CASSLDPPTYEQYF. The CDR3 region has the DNA TGTGCCAGCAGCTTGGACCCACCCACCTACGAGCAGTACTTC.

The V and J genes are TRBV6-5 and TRBJ2-7; TRBD1 aligns across 11 bases. Germline loops: CDR1 MNHEY, CDR2 SVGAGI. This CDR3 is built from 14 residues. Losses at the gene ends were 6 bases for V and 6 bases for J; bases not matched to a gene: 7. CDR3 loop: CASRSDRGRREQYF. The CDR3 DNA follows: TGTGCCAGCAGATCGGACAGGGGGCGACGCGAGCAGTACTTC.

This sequence joins TRBV27 and TRBJ1-4; D is perhaps TRBD1 (6 bases). This CDR3 contains 14 residues. CDR1 and CDR2 (germline): MNHEY, SMNVEV (reference sequence). V was cut by 3 bases and J by 6 bases, with 11 bases left in between. The CDR3 region is CASSLGHVDEKLFF. In DNA form, the CDR3 reads TGTGCCAGCAGTTTGGGACACGTCGATGAAAAACTGTTTTTT.

The chain is built from TRBV27 and TRBJ2-7; a possible D gene is TRBD2 (5 bases). Germline loops: CDR1 MNHEY, CDR2 SMNVEV (reference sequence). The length of the CDR3 is 15 residues. Trimming stripped 5 bases from V and 5 bases from J, with 19 bases between. CDR3 DNA sequence: TGTGCCAGCAGTAGCCGGGGAAGAGTCACCAACGAGCAGTACTTC. Encoded protein: CASSSRGRVTNEQYF.

The chain combines TRBV20-1 with TRBJ2-5; D unresolved. This CDR3 has 11 residues. Trimming cost V 0 bases and J 5 bases, with 4 bases left between them. CDR1 is DFQATT and CDR2 is SNEGSKA in the germline V gene (reference sequence). The CDR3 loop reads CSAREVETQYF. The CDR3 DNA reads TGCAGTGCTAGAGAGGTGGAGACCCAGTACTTC.

As regards this clone: At the DNA level, this CDR3 is encoded by other sequences in the same sample as well. The V and J genes are TRBV7-2 and TRBJ2-1; D perhaps matches TRBD1 (6 bases). The CDR3 runs 13 residues. Trimming took 4 bases from V and 5 from J, leaving 9 bases between them. Per germline, CDR1 SGHTA and CDR2 FQGNSA. The CDR3 here is CASSYNRDNEQFF. CDR3 coding DNA: TGTGCCAGCAGCTATAACAGGGACAATGAGCAGTTCTTC.

The rearrangement uses TRBV24-1 and TRBJ2-1; 9 nucleotides align to TRBD2. Per the germline V gene, CDR1 is KGHDR and CDR2 is SFDVKD. The trim removed 5 bases at V and 7 bases at J, leaving 17 bases unmatched. The CDR3 has 18 amino acids. CDR3 region: CATSVRVAGSGGLNEQFF. The CDR3 DNA is TGTGCCACCAGTGTTAGGGTCGCGGGGAGCGGGGGGTTAAATGAGCAGTTCTTC.

This chain joins TRBV7-2 and TRBJ2-5; no definite D call. CDR3 length: 15 residues. V was trimmed by 2 bases and J by 4 bases, leaving 14 bases between them. Germline V CDR1 and CDR2: SGHTA, FQGNSA. This CDR3 reads CASSLSPSPPETQYF. The CDR3 DNA follows: TGTGCCAGCAGCTTAAGCCCGAGCCCCCCAGAGACCCAGTACTTC. Complete variable domain (other parts from reference TRBV7-2 and TRBJ2-5): GAGVSQSPSNKVTEKGKDVELRCDPISGHTALYWYRQSLGQGLEFLIYFQGNSAPDKSGLPSDRFSAERTGGSVSTLTIQRTQQEDSAVYLCASSLSPSPPETQYFGPGTRLLVL.

V usage is TRBV18 and J usage is TRBJ2-6, with D unclear. Germline CDR1 is KGHSH and CDR2 is LQKENI. The V end was cut by 1 base, the J end by 4 bases, with 8 bases between. This CDR3 has 15 amino acids. DNA of the CDR3: TGTGCCAGCTCACCACTCAATGTCGGGGCCAACGTCCTGACTTTC. Residues: CASSPLNVGANVLTF. Full variable domain (rest looked up from reference TRBV18 and TRBJ2-6): NAGVMQNPRHLVRRRGQEARLRCSPMKGHSHVYWYRQLPEEGLKFMVYLQKENIIDESGMPKERFSAEFPKEGPSILRIQQVVRGDSAAYFCASSPLNVGANVLTFGAGSRLTVL.

The chain couples TRBV18 to TRBJ1-5; 7 positions match TRBD1. V was pared by 4 bases and J by 2 bases, with 2 bases of the junction left unmatched. Per germline, CDR1 KGHSH and CDR2 LQKENI. This CDR3 region has 14 residues. CDR3 DNA: TGTGCCAGCTCACTAGACAGGGGCAATCAGCCCCAGCATTTT. It encodes CASSLDRGNQPQHF.

The J gene is TRBJ2-5, the V gene TRBV3-1 (or the pseudogene TRBV3-2); 7 nucleotides agree with TRBD1. Germline CDR1 LGHDT, CDR2 YNNKEL (reference sequence). The J segment lost 4 bases and the V segment lost 1 base, leaving 6 bases of the junction unmatched. The CDR3 is 15 amino acids. The CDR3 sequence is CASSQARQGVETQYF. CDR3 DNA sequence: TGTGCCAGCAGCCAAGCCCGACAGGGAGTAGAGACCCAGTACTTC.

This clone was observed a single time. The V and J genes are TRBV27 and TRBJ2-6; unclear D gene. The CDR3 contains 13 residues. The V and J ends lost 6 bases and 0 bases respectively, with 3 bases between them. Germline values: CDR1 MNHEY, CDR2 SMNVEV (reference sequence). Here the CDR3 reads CASRRSGANVLTF. In DNA, the CDR3 is TGTGCCAGCAGACGCTCTGGGGCCAACGTCCTGACTTTC. Complete variable domain (other parts from reference TRBV27 and TRBJ2-6): EAQVTQNPRYLITVTGKKLTVTCSQNMNHEYMSWYRQDPGLGLRQIYYSMNVEVTDKGDVPEGYKVSRKEKRNFPLILESPSPNQTSLYFCASRRSGANVLTFGAGSRLTVL.

The chain joins TRBV9 to TRBJ2-5; 7 bases fit TRBD2. Germline V gene sequence: CDR1 SGDLS, CDR2 YYNGEE. The CDR3 spans 18 residues. With 2 bases clipped from V and 0 bases from J, the junction kept 13 bases outside the gene matches. The CDR3 region has the DNA TGTGCCAGCAGCGTGGGACTATCTGCTCTCCAGTACCAAGAGACCCAGTACTTC. Translating it yields CASSVGLSALQYQETQYF.

The chain links TRBV28 to TRBJ2-7; TRBD2 aligns across 11 bases. Trimming removed 5 bases from V and 6 bases from J; junction bases left unmatched: 9. The length of the CDR3 is 15 residues. Per the germline V gene, CDR1 is MDHEN and CDR2 is SYDVKM. CDR3 DNA: TGTGCCAGCAGTATCATAGCGGGGGGGCCCCGCGAGCAGTACTTC. It encodes CASSIIAGGPREQYF. The variable domain in full, with the rest retrieved from reference TRBV28 and TRBJ2-7, is DVKVTQSSRYLVKRTGEKVFLECVQDMDHENMFWYRQDPGLGLRLIYFSYDVKMKEKGDIPEGYSVSREKKERFSLILESASTNQTSMYLCASSIIAGGPREQYFGPGTRLTVT.

The chain joins TRBV5-1 to TRBJ2-1; D perhaps matches TRBD1 (5 bases). The germline V and J ends were trimmed by 2 bases and 5 bases, with 14 bases remaining between them. This CDR3 region has 15 residues. Germline CDR1 reads SGHRS; CDR2 reads YFSETQ. The CDR3 loop is CASSLWQGQHNEQFF. CDR3 nucleotide sequence: TGCGCCAGCAGCTTATGGCAGGGTCAGCACAATGAGCAGTTCTTC.

This rearrangement joins TRBV4-1 to TRBJ2-1, with unresolved D. Trimming removed 3 bases at V and 0 bases at J, with 12 bases between. Germline V gives CDR1 MGHRA, CDR2 YSYEKL. The CDR3 has 16 residues. The CDR3 sequence is CASSQTPTSSYNEQFF. The CDR3 bases are TGCGCCAGCAGCCAGACCCCCACGAGCTCCTACAATGAGCAGTTCTTC.

The rearrangement uses TRBV18 and TRBJ2-4, with D possibly matching TRBD2 (6 bases). The CDR3 length is 18 residues. V lost 0 bases and J lost 3, with 18 bases in between. Germline values: CDR1 KGHSH, CDR2 LQKENI. CDR3 coding DNA: TGTGCCAGCTCACCACCGATTTCGGGGGACTTCGGCAAAAACATTCAGTACTTC. Residues: CASSPPISGDFGKNIQYF. The whole variable domain, remainder taken from reference TRBV18 and TRBJ2-4, is NAGVMQNPRHLVRRRGQEARLRCSPMKGHSHVYWYRQLPEEGLKFMVYLQKENIIDESGMPKERFSAEFPKEGPSILRIQQVVRGDSAAYFCASSPPISGDFGKNIQYFGAGTRLSVL.

The chain uses TRBV6-5 and TRBJ2-3, with no clear D. V was shortened by 0 bases and J by 5 bases, with 6 bases between the two germline ends. The CDR3 is 13 residues long. Germline-derived CDR1 and CDR2 are MNHEY and SVGAGI. The CDR3 sequence: CASSYSWRDTQYF. The CDR3 DNA reads TGTGCCAGCAGTTACTCGTGGCGAGATACGCAGTATTTT.

This clone was recorded a few times. The chain is built from TRBV4-3 and TRBJ1-5; D gene uncertain. CDR3 length equals 15 residues. V lost 0 bases, J lost 5 bases, and 11 bases lay in between. CDR1 and CDR2 (germline): LGHNA, YSLEER. This CDR3 is CASSQDQLGYQPQHF. The CDR3 DNA sequence: TGCGCCAGCAGCCAAGATCAGTTGGGCTATCAGCCCCAGCATTTT.